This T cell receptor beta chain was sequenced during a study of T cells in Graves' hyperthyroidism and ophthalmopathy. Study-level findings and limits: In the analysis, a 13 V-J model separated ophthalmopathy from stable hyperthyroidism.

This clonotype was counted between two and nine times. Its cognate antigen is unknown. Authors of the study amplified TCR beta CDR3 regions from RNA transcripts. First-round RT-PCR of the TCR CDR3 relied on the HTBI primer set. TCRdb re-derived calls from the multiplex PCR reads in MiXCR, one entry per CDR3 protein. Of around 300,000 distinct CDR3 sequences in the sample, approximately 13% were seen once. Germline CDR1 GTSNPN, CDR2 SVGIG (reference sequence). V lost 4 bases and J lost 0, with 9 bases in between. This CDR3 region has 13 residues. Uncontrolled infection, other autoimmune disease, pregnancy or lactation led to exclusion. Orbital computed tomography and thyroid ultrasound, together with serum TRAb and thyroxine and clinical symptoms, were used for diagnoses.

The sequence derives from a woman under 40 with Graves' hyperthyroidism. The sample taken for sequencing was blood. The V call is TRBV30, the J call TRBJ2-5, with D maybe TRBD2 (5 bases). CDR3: CAWMWEYQETQYF. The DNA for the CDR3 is TGTGCCTGGATGTGGGAGTACCAAGAGACCCAGTACTTC.